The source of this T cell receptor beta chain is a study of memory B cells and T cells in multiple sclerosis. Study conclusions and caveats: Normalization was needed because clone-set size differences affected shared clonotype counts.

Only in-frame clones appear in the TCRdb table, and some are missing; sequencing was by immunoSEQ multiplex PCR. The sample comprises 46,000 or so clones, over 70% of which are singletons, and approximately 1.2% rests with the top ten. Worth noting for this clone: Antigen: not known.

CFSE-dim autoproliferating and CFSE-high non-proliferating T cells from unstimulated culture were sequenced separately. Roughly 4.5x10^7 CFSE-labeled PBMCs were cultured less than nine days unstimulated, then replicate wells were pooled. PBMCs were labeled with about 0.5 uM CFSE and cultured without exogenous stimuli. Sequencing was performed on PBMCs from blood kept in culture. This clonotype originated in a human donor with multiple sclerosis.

The CDR3 sequence: CASSNGQLLFF. The DNA of the CDR3 is TGTGCCAGCAGTAATGGACAGTTACTGTTTTTT. V and J are TRBV5-6 and TRBJ1-4; TRBD1 is a possible D gene (6 bases). V was clipped by 5 bases and J by 13 bases, with 12 bases between them. The CDR3 is 11 amino acids. CDR1 SGHDT and CDR2 YYEEEE come from the germline V gene. The whole variable domain, remainder taken from reference TRBV5-6 and TRBJ1-4, is DAGVTQSPTHLIKTRGQQVTLRCSPKSGHDTVSWYQQALGQGPQFIFQYYEEEERQRGNFPDRFSGHQFPNYSSELNVNALLLGDSALYLCASSNGQLLFFGSGTQLSVL.